A selection of T cell receptor beta chains follows, all from one sample in a study of PD-1 blockade in classical Hodgkin lymphoma. Sequencing used immunoSEQ multiplex PCR; TCRdb keeps in-frame clones, though not all of them. This table has 25,000 to 30,000 clones, around 78% appearing once. This specimen was peripheral blood mononuclear cells (PBMCs), taken before the second cycle of nivolumab. The receptors derive from a human donor with classical Hodgkin lymphoma. Each CDR3 is given with its conserved first and last residue. A D gene is named only where the DNA matches it firmly. Some rows have no size entry. The others give once, few or many, or a class for an expanded clone.

d_gene,j_gene,v_gene,abundance,len,CDR3nt,CDR3aa
NA,TRBJ2-2,TRBV7-2,NA,16,TGTGCCAGCAGCTTGAGCCAGGCAGGAGTTGGCGGGGAGCTGTTTTTT,CASSLSQAGVGGELFF
TRBD1,TRBJ1-1,TRBV5-1,few,13,TGCGCCAGCAGCTTAACAGGGGGGACTGAAGCTTTCTTT,CASSLTGGTEAFF
TRBD1,TRBJ1-3,TRBV7-3,NA,15,TGTGCCAGCAGCCCACAGGGGGCGCGAGGAAACACCATATATTTT,CASSPQGARGNTIYF
NA,TRBJ2-7,TRBV9,NA,14,TGTGCCAGCAGCCCCGCAGGGGGGATTTACGAGCAGTACTTC,CASSPAGGIYEQYF
TRBD1,TRBJ1-1,TRBV19,NA,17,TGTGCCAGTAGTAGATCCTTACAGGGGGATCTATCCACTGAAGCTTTCTTT,CASSRSLQGDLSTEAFF
TRBD2,TRBJ2-7,TRBV5-1,NA,14,TGCGCCAGCAGCTGGACTAGCGGGCTCTACGAGCAGTACTTC,CASSWTSGLYEQYF
TRBD1,TRBJ2-2,TRBV5-6,NA,17,TGTGCCAGCAGCTTGGCTCGGGACAGATACCACACCGGGGAGCTGTTTTTT,CASSLARDRYHTGELFF
TRBD2,TRBJ2-2,TRBV10-3,NA,16,TGTGCCATCAGTGAGTCGAGCGGGGGGAACACCGGGGAGCTGTTTTTT,CAISESSGGNTGELFF
TRBD1,TRBJ1-2,TRBV2,few,14,TGTGCCAGCAAGGGACAGGGTAGGGACTATGGCTACACCTTC,CASKGQGRDYGYTF
NA,TRBJ1-6,TRBV19,NA,14,TGTGCCAGTCGGACGAGCTCCTATAATTCACCCCTCCACTTT,CASRTSSYNSPLHF
NA,TRBJ1-2,TRBV19,NA,13,TGTGCCAGTAGTATAAGGAGGGATTATGGCTACACCTTC,CASSIRRDYGYTF
NA,TRBJ2-3,TRBV5-1,few,13,TGCGCCAGCAGCTCACAGGGCACAGATACGCAGTATTTT,CASSSQGTDTQYF
NA,TRBJ2-2,TRBV5-1,NA,15,TGCGCCAGCAGCCGGGGACGTCCGAACACCGGGGAGCTGTTTTTT,CASSRGRPNTGELFF
TRBD1,TRBJ2-2,TRBV6-6,NA,15,TGTGCCAGCAGTCCTCGGACAGGGGGGACCGGGGAGCTGTTTTTT,CASSPRTGGTGELFF
TRBD2,TRBJ2-1,TRBV7-2,NA,15,TGTGCCAGCAGCCGTACACTAGCGTTTAGCAATGAGCAGTTCTTC,CASSRTLAFSNEQFF
NA,TRBJ1-1,TRBV5-1,once,15,TGCGCCAGCAGCCACGGGGGCGGCGGTGACACTGAAGCTTTCTTT,CASSHGGGGDTEAFF
NA,TRBJ2-5,TRBV19,NA,15,TGTGCCAGTAGTATTGCCTTACAGGGTTGGGAGACCCAGTACTTC,CASSIALQGWETQYF
NA,TRBJ1-1,TRBV4-3,NA,15,TGCGCCAGCAGCCAAGCCGGGGGCAGGGACACTGAAGCTTTCTTT,CASSQAGGRDTEAFF
TRBD2,TRBJ2-7,TRBV7-2,few,17,TGTGCCAGCAGCTTAGGAGGTGGTCGCGGGAGGGCCTACGAGCAGTACTTC,CASSLGGGRGRAYEQYF
TRBD1,TRBJ1-2,TRBV2,NA,13,TGTGCCAGCAAGGAGGGACAGGGGTTAGGCTACACCTTC,CASKEGQGLGYTF
NA,TRBJ2-7,TRBV6-6,NA,13,TGTGCCAGCAGACGCGGGTCCTCCTACGAGCAGTACTTC,CASRRGSSYEQYF
TRBD1,TRBJ2-1,TRBV29-1,NA,16,TGCAGCGTTGAAGATCCGGGACAGTCCTCCTACAATGAGCAGTTCTTC,CSVEDPGQSSYNEQFF
NA,TRBJ2-1,TRBV5-5,NA,14,TGTGCCAGCAGCTTTCCCAGCGGAGACAATGAGCAGTTCTTC,CASSFPSGDNEQFF
NA,TRBJ1-4,TRBV6-1,NA,12,TGTGCCAGCTGGCGGGTAAATGAAAAACTGTTTTTT,CASWRVNEKLFF
NA,TRBJ2-3,TRBV4-2,NA,16,TGTGCCAGCAGCCAGGGACGAATCGGAAACACAGATACGCAGTATTTT,CASSQGRIGNTDTQYF
NA,TRBJ1-2,TRBV18,NA,14,TGTGCCAGCTCACCACGGGACAACTTATATGGCTACACCTTC,CASSPRDNLYGYTF
NA,TRBJ2-1,TRBV4-3,few,14,TGCGCCAGCAGCCAAAAGGTTCAAGCGACCAAGCAGTTCTTC,CASSQKVQATKQFF
NA,TRBJ2-1,TRBV21-1,NA,19,TGTGCCAGCAGCAAAGATAAGGATAGCGGGAGTCGGACCTACAATGAGCAGTTCTTC,CASSKDKDSGSRTYNEQFF
NA,TRBJ1-5,TRBV28,NA,17,TGTGCCAGCAGTTTAGTTAGGGGTCGGGGAAACAATCAGCCCCAGCATTTT,CASSLVRGRGNNQPQHF
NA,TRBJ2-3,TRBV10-1,NA,13,TGCGCCAGCAGTGAGTCTGGGTCAGATACGCAGTATTTT,CASSESGSDTQYF
NA,TRBJ1-2,TRBV20-1,NA,11,TGCAGTGCAAGCCCAGGCTATGGCTACACCTTC,CSASPGYGYTF
NA,TRBJ2-1,TRBV4-3,NA,13,TGCGCCAGCAGCGGTAGTTCCTACAATGAGCAGTTCTTC,CASSGSSYNEQFF
TRBD1,TRBJ1-1,TRBV5-1,NA,15,TGCGCCAGCAGCCCGATGGCACAGGGGATGACTGAAGCTTTCTTT,CASSPMAQGMTEAFF
NA,TRBJ1-5,TRBV5-8,NA,16,TGTGCCAGCAGGGAGCGGGGGGGGGCTAGCAATCAGCCCCAGCATTTT,CASRERGGASNQPQHF
NA,TRBJ1-2,TRBV6-6,few,16,TGTGCCAGCAGCCCTGTCCCGACAGGAGCGGGCTATGGCTACACCTTC,CASSPVPTGAGYGYTF
NA,TRBJ1-4,TRBV7-9,NA,15,TGTGCCAGCAGCTTTTACGACAGGAACGACGAAAAACTGTTTTTT,CASSFYDRNDEKLFF
NA,TRBJ2-3,TRBV18,NA,16,TGTGCCAGCCTCCCCCAGGGGGGATTTCGCACAGATACGCAGTATTTT,CASLPQGGFRTDTQYF